This T cell receptor beta chain was identified in a study of cytomegalovirus exposure and HLA in healthy donors. Study-level points and caveats: Apart from CMV serostatus, no immune exposure information was available. The productive fraction for most TCR beta V segments was about 87% or about 30% in an earlier analysis. One variant, a missense change in DCLRE1C, was linked in a later analysis to TCR beta V- and J-gene trimming. Evidence from a later analysis indicated that most CMV-associated TCR beta chains looked HLA-restricted.

Trimming took 5 bases from V and 7 from J; bases not matched to a gene: 14. CDR3 length: 15 amino acids. Germline CDR1 GTSNPN, CDR2 SVGIG (reference sequence). As regards this clone: Its cognate antigen is unknown.

It was with 60 Vbeta and 13 Jbeta primers that the PCR ran. The table came from immunoSEQ multiplex PCR; TCRdb's copy has only in-frame clones and leaves some out. The table lists around 98,000 clones, less than 70% of them singletons, with roughly 1.2% in the top ten. The sequenced sample was PBMCs. The genes are TRBV30 and TRBJ1-2; TRBD1 aligns across 9 bases. This receptor was obtained from a female donor in good health and CMV-seronegative. CDR3: CAWGGQGSPYGGYTF. The CDR3 coding sequence is TGTGCCTGGGGGGGACAGGGCTCACCCTATGGTGGCTACACCTTC.